These T cell receptor beta chains were read from a single sample in a study of blood T cell repertoires in COVID-19. Generated by immunoSEQ multiplex PCR, the TCRdb table keeps only in-frame clones and is missing some. The sample has 220,000 or so clones; 90% are singletons. Specimen: PBMCs or T cells enriched from blood (not recorded which). The receptor source for this set is a man aged 25 to 40 who had been exposed to COVID-19. CDR3s include the opening cysteine and the closing phenylalanine or tryptophan. The D gene is left open where the match is weak. Expanded clones get a size class; other rows say once, few or many, or leave the size out.

TRBJ2-7	.	.	TRBV27	CASSPLGSTHEQYF	TGTGCCAGCAGTCCTTTGGGGAGCACGCACGAGCAGTACTTC
TRBJ1-5	.	.	TRBV12-3/TRBV12-4	CASTPGSNQPQHF	TGTGCCAGCACCCCTGGCAGCAATCAGCCCCAGCATTTT
TRBJ2-3	.	.	TRBV2	CASSEWYNTDTQYF	TGTGCCAGCAGTGAATGGTACAACACAGATACGCAGTATTTT
TRBJ2-3	.	.	TRBV19	CASTWAGESTDTQYF	TGTGCCAGTACGTGGGCAGGGGAAAGCACAGATACGCAGTATTTT
TRBJ1-5	.	TRBD1	TRBV28	CASRQGIGGPQHF	TGTGCCAGTAGACAGGGGATCGGTGGGCCCCAGCATTTT
TRBJ1-4	.	TRBD1	TRBV5-1	CASSFSGQLRSLNEKLFF	TGCGCCAGCAGCTTCTCGGGACAGTTGCGGTCCCTTAATGAAAAACTGTTTTTT
TRBJ2-3	.	.	TRBV7-9	CASSSGPALASTTDTQYF	TGTGCCAGCAGCTCCGGCCCGGCCCTAGCGTCAACCACAGATACGCAGTATTTT
TRBJ2-3	.	TRBD2	TRBV4-3	CASSQVGLAGTNTDTQYF	TGCGCCAGCAGCCAAGTTGGGCTAGCGGGGACGAACACAGATACGCAGTATTTT
TRBJ1-4	.	.	TRBV6-6	CASSYGEWEKLFF	TGTGCCAGCAGTTACGGGGAGTGGGAAAAACTGTTTTTT
TRBJ2-7	once	.	TRBV5-1	CASSFLQGSYEQYF	TGCGCCAGCAGCTTTTTGCAGGGTTCCTACGAGCAGTACTTC
TRBJ2-7	once	.	TRBV3-1/TRBV3-2	CASSQPGRYYEQYF	TGTGCCAGCAGCCAACCAGGTCGTTACTACGAGCAGTACTTC
TRBJ2-7	.	TRBD2	TRBV13	CASSLVGGGGRYF	TGTGCCAGCAGCTTAGTTGGCGGGGGGGGCCGGTACTTC
TRBJ2-7	once	.	TRBV4-1	CASSQGPLVYEQYF	TGCGCCAGCAGCCAAGGACCTCTAGTTTACGAGCAGTACTTC
TRBJ2-7	.	TRBD2	TRBV5-1	CASSSGASGAPGYEQYF	TGCGCCAGCAGCTCGGGGGCTAGCGGGGCTCCCGGTTACGAGCAGTACTTC
TRBJ2-3	few	TRBD2	TRBV29-1	CSVETSGGSTDTQYF	TGCAGCGTTGAGACTAGCGGGGGATCGACAGATACGCAGTATTTT
TRBJ1-4	few	.	TRBV5-6	CASSFGTSSGTNEKLFF	TGTGCCAGCAGCTTCGGGACATCATCGGGGACTAATGAAAAACTGTTTTTT
TRBJ1-1	.	.	TRBV10-3	CAAWGQGAATFF	.
TRBJ2-7	once	TRBD1	TRBV5-1	CASSATGTGGNYEQYF	TGCGCCAGCAGCGCCACCGGGACAGGGGGCAACTACGAGCAGTACTTC
TRBJ2-1	.	TRBD1	TRBV28	CASSPNPGTGSHNEQFF	TGTGCCAGCAGCCCCAACCCCGGGACAGGGTCCCACAATGAGCAGTTCTTC
TRBJ1-2	.	.	TRBV5-6	CASSSSGVYTF	TGTGCCAGCAGCTCATCAGGGGTTTACACCTTC
TRBJ1-5	.	.	TRBV19	CASSSILTGRNQPQHF	TGTGCCAGTAGTTCTATTTTAACAGGCCGAAATCAGCCCCAGCATTTT
TRBJ1-2	.	TRBD1	TRBV6-5	CASIGTGVGYTF	TGTGCCAGCATCGGGACAGGGGTTGGCTACACCTTC
TRBJ2-5	.	.	TRBV3-1/TRBV3-2	CASSQGVPQYF	TGTGCCAGCAGCCAGGGCGTTCCCCAGTACTTC
TRBJ2-7	.	TRBD1	TRBV15	CATSRGKGTVYEQYF	TGTGCCACCAGCAGAGGTAAAGGGACAGTTTACGAGCAGTACTTC
TRBJ1-2	.	TRBD1	TRBV5-5	CASIGTGYGYTF	TGTGCCAGCATCGGGACAGGGTACGGCTACACCTTC
TRBJ2-3	once	.	TRBV19	CASSYSTVTRSDTQYF	TGTGCCAGTAGTTATTCGACTGTCACCCGCTCAGATACGCAGTATTTT
TRBJ2-3	.	.	TRBV9	CASSVEGAGTDTQYF	TGTGCCAGCAGCGTAGAGGGGGCGGGGACAGATACGCAGTATTTT
TRBJ2-7	.	.	TRBV27	CASSSLAGLRAYEQYF	TGTGCCAGCAGTTCCCTTGCGGGTTTAAGGGCCTACGAGCAGTACTTC
TRBJ2-3	.	.	TRBV29-1	CSVVAWDTQYF	TGCAGCGTTGTGGCTTGGGATACGCAGTATTTT